These 15 T cell receptor beta chains originate from one sample sequenced in a study of identifying expanded T cells in peripheral blood. Assay used: immunoSEQ multiplex PCR; TCRdb lists only in-frame clones, some missing. The sample consists of approximately 58,000 clones, around 81% of them appearing once. Sequencing input: blood. The receptors stem from a person aged 18-69 years in good health.

The chain couples TRBV18 to TRBJ2-2, with TRBD1 matching 10 bases. The CDR3 has 17 amino acids. The V gene end was trimmed by 4 bases and the J gene end by 0 bases; junction bases not matched to a gene: 5. Per germline, CDR1 KGHSH and CDR2 LQKENI. This chain's CDR3 is CASSRRQGAANTGELFF. DNA for the CDR3: TGTGCCAGCTCACGAAGACAGGGGGCGGCGAACACCGGGGAGCTGTTTTTT.

The J gene is TRBJ2-2, the V gene TRBV5-1; tentatively, D is TRBD2 (5 bases). Germline V gene lookup returns CDR1 SGHRS and CDR2 YFSETQ. This CDR3 is built from 12 residues. Between the trimmed V and J ends, which lost 3 bases and 9 bases, there was a span of 9 bases. The CDR3 DNA reads as TGCGCCAGCAGCTCCGGGGTCCGGGAGCTGTTTTTT. Translation: CASSSGVRELFF.

The V and J genes are TRBV30 and TRBJ1-5; TRBD1 matches at 9 bases. The CDR3 is 13 amino acids. V lost 1 base, J lost 7 bases, and 2 bases stayed unmatched. Germline values: CDR1 GTSNPN, CDR2 SVGIG (reference sequence). DNA for the CDR3: TGTGCCTGGAGTGGGACAGGGGTACAGCCCCAGCATTTT. This codes for CAWSGTGVQPQHF.

The V gene is TRBV29-1, the J gene TRBJ1-1, with 8 bases identical to TRBD1. J was trimmed by 5 bases and V by 4 bases; bases with no gene match: 9. This CDR3 is built from 14 residues. The V gene's germline CDR1 is SQVTM and CDR2 ANQGSEA. The DNA for the CDR3 is TGCAGCGTTGCCCTGACAGGGGCCGGGACTGAAGCTTTCTTT. It specifies CSVALTGAGTEAFF.

DNA for the CDR3: TGTGCCAGCAGCCGGACAGGAGCCGGGGAGCTGTTTTTT. As protein: CASSRTGAGELFF. The rearrangement uses TRBV11-2 and TRBJ2-2; 7 bases line up with TRBD1. The CDR3 consists of 13 residues. The germline V gene has CDR1 SGHAT and CDR2 FQNNGV. V trimming: 5 bases; J trimming: 6 bases; junction bases outside the gene matches: 3. The whole variable domain, remainder taken from reference TRBV11-2 and TRBJ2-2, is EAGVAQSPRYKIIEKRQSVAFWCNPISGHATLYWYQQILGQGPKLLIQFQNNGVVDDSQLPKDRFSAERLKGVDSTLKIQPAKLEDSAVYLCASSRTGAGELFFGEGSRLTVL.

The chain employs TRBV6-1 and TRBJ1-5; no clear D gene. The V end lost 6 bases, the J end lost 3 bases, and 6 bases lay between the germline ends. The CDR3 has 12 amino acids. Germline-derived CDR1 and CDR2 are MNHNS and SASEGT. The CDR3 sequence: CASRPANQPQHF. The CDR3 nucleotides read TGTGCCAGCAGACCAGCCAATCAGCCCCAGCATTTT.

This chain joins TRBV9 and TRBJ2-1; 8 bases map to TRBD2. The length of the CDR3 is 16 residues. Germline V gene lookup returns CDR1 SGDLS and CDR2 YYNGEE. J lost 8 bases, V lost 3 bases, and 13 bases had no gene match. DNA for the CDR3: TGTGCCAGCAGCGCCCAAAGCGGGAGCAGTTTCGATGAGCAGTTCTTC. Amino acids: CASSAQSGSSFDEQFF.

The gene calls are TRBV7-7 and TRBJ2-1; D remains ambiguous. The CDR3 loop spans 16 amino acids. Trimming took off 7 bases at V and 1 base at J, with 17 bases between the two ends. Per the germline V gene, CDR1 is SSHAT and CDR2 is FNYEAQ (reference sequence). CDR3 nucleotide sequence: TGTGCCAGCATCCACTCCGACCTGGGGTCCTACAATGAGCAGTTCTTC. Translated: CASIHSDLGSYNEQFF. Looking up the rest from reference TRBV7-7 and TRBJ2-1 gives the full variable domain: GAGVSQSPRYKVTKRGQDVTLRCDPISSHATLYWYQQALGQGPEFLTYFNYEAQPDKSGLPSDRFSAERPEGSISTLTIQRTEQRDSAMYRCASIHSDLGSYNEQFFGPGTRLTVL.

The chain has TRBV11-2 and TRBJ1-2; D is possibly TRBD1 (5 bases). V dropped 5 bases and J dropped 0 bases, with 10 bases sitting between them. Germline CDR1 is SGHAT and CDR2 is FQNNGV. CDR3 size: 14 residues. The CDR3 here is CASSRADTNYGYTF. Written as DNA, the CDR3 is TGTGCCAGCAGCCGGGCGGACACTAACTATGGCTACACCTTC.

The chain uses TRBV28 and TRBJ2-7, with 9 bases identical to TRBD1. Unmatched junction bases numbered 4, after V lost 2 bases and J lost 2 bases. CDR1 is MDHEN, CDR2 SYDVKM, per germline. The CDR3 is 15 residues long. The CDR3 region has the DNA TGTGCCAGCAGTTTAGGGACAGGGTTGACCTACGAGCAGTACGTC. Amino acids: CASSLGTGLTYEQYV.

V is TRBV5-1 and J is TRBJ2-3, with D unclear. The CDR3 runs to 13 residues. Germline V lookup: CDR1 SGHRS, CDR2 YFSETQ. Trimming took 4 bases from V and 2 from J, leaving 8 bases between them. CDR3 sequence (DNA): TGCGCCAGCAGCCCGGCCAACACAGATACGCAGTATTTT. Amino acids: CASSPANTDTQYF.

The V call is TRBV9, the J call TRBJ1-1, with D hard to call. The CDR3 sequence is 14 residues long. Per germline, CDR1 SGDLS and CDR2 YYNGEE. V was clipped by 1 base and J by 6 bases, with 13 bases between them. The CDR3 region has the DNA TGTGCCAGCAGCGTAAGACCAGGAGAAGCTGAAGCTTTCTTT. Encoded protein: CASSVRPGEAEAFF.

The chain employs TRBV18 and TRBJ2-2; 7 positions agree with TRBD2. The CDR3 extends over 16 amino acids. Trimming removed 1 base from V and 0 bases from J; junction bases left unmatched: 2. Germline-derived CDR1 and CDR2 are KGHSH and LQKENI. This CDR3 is CASSPQLASNTGELFF. CDR3 bases: TGTGCCAGCTCACCACAACTAGCGTCGAACACCGGGGAGCTGTTTTTT.

The chain couples TRBV27 to TRBJ1-2; D uncertain. Germline V gives CDR1 MNHEY, CDR2 SMNVEV (reference sequence). This CDR3 spans 13 amino acids. Trimming removed 4 bases at V and 1 base at J, with 7 bases between. CDR3 amino acids: CASSSDGNYGYTF. CDR3 nucleotides: TGTGCCAGCAGTTCGGACGGTAACTATGGCTACACCTTC.

CDR3 amino acids: CASSYSDRGGEKLFF. In nucleotides, the CDR3 is TGTGCCAGCAGTTATTCCGACAGGGGTGGCGAAAAACTGTTTTTT. This chain joins TRBV6-5 and TRBJ1-4; 8 bases are shared with TRBD1. The V and J ends lost 3 bases and 8 bases, in that order; junction bases with no gene match: 8. The CDR3 runs to 15 residues. The germline CDR1 and CDR2 sequences are MNHEY and SVGAGI.